What follows are 5 T cell receptor beta chains derived from one specimen sequenced in a study of T-cell reconstitution after alpha-beta-depleted transplantation in children. This sample's TCRbeta library carried unique molecular identifier barcodes. TCRdb processed the PCR reads anew with MiXCR; each CDR3 protein has one entry. The sample holds 450,000 to 600,000 distinct CDR3 sequences, 15% to 20% seen once. Sequenced here: PBMCs from the stem cell graft donor, sampled from the stem cell graft. These receptors were obtained from a human donor who donated a stem cell graft to a child with acute lymphoblastic leukemia.

This clonotype appeared a few times. V and J are TRBV20-1 and TRBJ2-7; D possibly matches TRBD1 or TRBD2 (5 bases each). CDR3 length: 13 amino acids. The ends were cut back, 1 base at V and 2 bases at J, with 9 bases in the middle. Germline V lookup: CDR1 DFQATT, CDR2 SNEGSKA (reference sequence). The CDR3 here is CSARVEGTYEQYF. The DNA of the CDR3 is TGCAGTGCTAGAGTCGAGGGGACCTACGAGCAGTACTTC.

The chain joins TRBV29-1 to TRBJ2-3; D is unresolved. The CDR3 sequence is 12 residues long. Trimming removed 8 bases from V and 3 bases from J, with 12 bases in between. CDR1 SQVTM and CDR2 ANQGSEA come from the germline V gene. As DNA, the CDR3 is TGCAGCTTTCGGAGTTTGACAGATACGCAGTATTTT. It codes for CSFRSLTDTQYF.

On this clonotype itself: One junction end does not reproduce the germline sequence, and a read error may be involved. The DNA of the CDR3 is TGTGCCAGCGGCTTCGGGACAGGGCCCTACTTC. Residues: CASGFGTGPYF. V and J are TRBV11-2 and TRBJ2-5; 9 nucleotides agree with TRBD1. From germline, CDR1 is SGHAT and CDR2 FQNNGV. The CDR3 runs 11 residues.

The chain couples TRBV11-2 to TRBJ2-1; TRBD1 is a possible D gene (5 bases). Germline-derived CDR1 and CDR2 are SGHAT and FQNNGV. The CDR3 runs 15 residues. The ends were cut back, 1 base at V and 8 bases at J, with 15 bases in the middle. This CDR3 reads CASSLGLIEGDEQFF. Here the CDR3 DNA reads TGTGCCAGCAGCTTAGGCCTCATCGAAGGGGATGAGCAGTTCTTC.

This clonotype showed up just once. This chain joins TRBV20-1 and TRBJ2-1, with 8 bases matching TRBD2. V dropped 0 bases and J dropped 9; count of bases not matched to a gene: 16. Germline CDR1 reads DFQATT; CDR2 reads SNEGSKA (reference sequence). This CDR3 is 17 amino acids long. CDR3: CSARDRPDPGLVTEQFF. Here the CDR3 DNA reads TGCAGTGCTAGAGATCGCCCCGATCCGGGACTAGTCACTGAGCAGTTCTTC.